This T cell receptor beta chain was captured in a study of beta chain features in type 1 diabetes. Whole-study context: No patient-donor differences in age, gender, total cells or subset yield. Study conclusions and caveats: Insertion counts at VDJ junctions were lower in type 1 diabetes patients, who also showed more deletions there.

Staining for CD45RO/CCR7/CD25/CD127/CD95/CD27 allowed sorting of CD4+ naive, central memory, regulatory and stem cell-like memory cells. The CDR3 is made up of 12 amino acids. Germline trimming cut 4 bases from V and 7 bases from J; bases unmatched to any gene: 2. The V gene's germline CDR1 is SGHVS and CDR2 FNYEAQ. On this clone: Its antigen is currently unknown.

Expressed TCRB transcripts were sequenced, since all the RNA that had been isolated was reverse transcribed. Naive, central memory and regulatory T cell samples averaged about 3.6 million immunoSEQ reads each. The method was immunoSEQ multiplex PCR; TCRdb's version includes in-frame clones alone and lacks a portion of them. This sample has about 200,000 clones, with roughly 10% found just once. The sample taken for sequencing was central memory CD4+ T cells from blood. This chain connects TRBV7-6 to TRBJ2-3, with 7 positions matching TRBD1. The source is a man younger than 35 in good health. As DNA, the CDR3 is TGTGCCAGCAGCTCGAGGGGGCATACGCAGTATTTT. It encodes CASSSRGHTQYF.